Here is one T cell receptor (beta chain) with its context. The antigen remains unidentified. TCR beta libraries were made by quantitative 5'-RACE with molecular barcodes. In TCRdb, the 5' RACE reads were re-called with MiXCR into one record per CDR3 protein. Of some 840,000 distinct CDR3 sequences listed, over 9.5% are singletons. The CDR3 has 14 amino acids. V was cut by 8 bases and J by 7 bases, with 18 bases left in between. Germline V lookup: CDR1 MGHDK, CDR2 SYGVNS. The data are from a study of CD8 T cells in ankylosing spondylitis. Whole-study findings and limits: Disease-linked clones reportedly showed significant enrichment in matched ankylosing spondylitis synovial fluid. Seven to nine highly homologous variants formed a TCR beta motif that appeared characteristic of ankylosing spondylitis blood.

Sequencing used blood, either unsorted or a sorted T cell fraction (not recorded which). The TCR sequence derives from a male donor with ankylosing spondylitis. The chain has TRBV25-1 and TRBJ1-5; tentatively, D is TRBD1 (6 bases). The CDR3 loop is CASPTGTRGQPQHF. The CDR3, as DNA: TGTGCCAGCCCCACCGGGACAAGGGGACAGCCCCAGCATTTT.